This T cell receptor beta chain originates from a study of metastatic and nonmetastatic thyroid tumors. About the study: Repertoires from blood and tumor or nodule tissue of malignant and benign thyroid patients were compared. Study outcomes and limitations: As reported, TCR beta diversity in blood and tumor was significantly higher in malignant thyroid tumors than in benign nodules.

In the original analysis: In papillary thyroid cancer, a distant-metastasis classifier was built using CDR3 differences across clinicopathological groups. Via MiXCR, TCRdb re-called the PCR reads. The V and J calls here are based on TCRdb, not the publication. The sample carries tens of thousands of clones, around 17% recorded once. This CDR3 has 13 amino acids. Looked up from germline, CDR1 is SGHTA and CDR2 is FQGTGA. Between the trimmed V and J ends, which lost 5 bases and 2 bases, there was a span of 9 bases. This clone was found many times. Its antigen is unknown. Prior to thyroid surgery, none of the patients had received any treatment.

This sequence originates from a female donor with papillary thyroid cancer or a benign thyroid nodule (not recorded which). Some clones in this sample may be carry-over from other donors' samples. The genes are TRBV7-3 and TRBJ1-1; D may be TRBD1 (6 bases). Sequenced: blood. The CDR3 reads CASSRQDNTEAFF. The DNA for the CDR3 is TGTGCCAGCAGCCGACAGGATAACACTGAAGCTTTCTTT.